This entry features one T cell receptor beta chain sequence. The antigen remains unidentified. Sequencing used immunoSEQ multiplex PCR; TCRdb keeps in-frame clones, though not all of them. Among 30,000 to 40,000 clones listed, under 85% were seen once. The record originates from a study of OX40 agonist ivuxolimab in advanced cancers. General observations from the study: The study found that CD8+ T cells averaged more expanded clones than CD4+.

V was shortened by 6 bases and J by 4 bases, with 7 bases between the two germline ends. The CDR3 sequence is 12 residues long. The germline CDR1 and CDR2 sequences are LGHNT and FRNRAP. Sample: CD4+ or CD8+ T cells sorted from blood, taken in a trial of the OX40 agonist ivuxolimab. This chain links TRBV12-5 with TRBJ1-5; D call uncertain. The receptor's source is an adult with an advanced solid tumor such as melanoma, head and neck, liver or kidney cancer. CDR3 in DNA: TGTGCTAGTGGGAGAGCGAATCAGCCCCAGCATTTT. Translated: CASGRANQPQHF.